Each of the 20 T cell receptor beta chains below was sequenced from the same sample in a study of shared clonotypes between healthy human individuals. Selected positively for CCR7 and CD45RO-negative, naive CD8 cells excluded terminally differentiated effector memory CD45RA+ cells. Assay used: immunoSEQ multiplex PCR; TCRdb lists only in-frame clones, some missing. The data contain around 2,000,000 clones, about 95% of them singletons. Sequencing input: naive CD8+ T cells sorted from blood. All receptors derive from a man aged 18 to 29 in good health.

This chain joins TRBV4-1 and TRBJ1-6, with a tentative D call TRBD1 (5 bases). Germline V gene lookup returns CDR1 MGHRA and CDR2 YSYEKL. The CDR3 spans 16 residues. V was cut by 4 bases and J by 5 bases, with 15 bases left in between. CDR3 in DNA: TGCGCCAGCAGCCCGAGTTGGGGGGGTAATAATTCACCCCTCCACTTT. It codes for CASSPSWGGNNSPLHF.

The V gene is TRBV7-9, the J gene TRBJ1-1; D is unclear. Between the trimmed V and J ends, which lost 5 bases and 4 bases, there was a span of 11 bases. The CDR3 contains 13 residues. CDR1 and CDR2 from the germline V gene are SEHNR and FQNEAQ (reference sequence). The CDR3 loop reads CASSDRAFTEAFF. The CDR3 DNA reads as TGTGCCAGCAGCGACCGTGCATTCACTGAAGCTTTCTTT.

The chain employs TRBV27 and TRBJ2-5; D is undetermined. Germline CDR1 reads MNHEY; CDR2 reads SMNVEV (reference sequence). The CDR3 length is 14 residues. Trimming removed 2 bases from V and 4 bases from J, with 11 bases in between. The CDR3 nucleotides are TGTGCCAGCAGTTTAGATGCTACTGGAGAGACCCAGTACTTC. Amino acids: CASSLDATGETQYF.

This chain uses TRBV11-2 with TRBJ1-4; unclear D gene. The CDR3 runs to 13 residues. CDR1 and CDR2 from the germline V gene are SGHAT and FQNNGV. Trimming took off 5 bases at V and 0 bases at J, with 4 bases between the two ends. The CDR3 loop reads CASSTATNEKLFF. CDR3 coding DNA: TGTGCCAGCAGCACTGCAACTAATGAAAAACTGTTTTTT.

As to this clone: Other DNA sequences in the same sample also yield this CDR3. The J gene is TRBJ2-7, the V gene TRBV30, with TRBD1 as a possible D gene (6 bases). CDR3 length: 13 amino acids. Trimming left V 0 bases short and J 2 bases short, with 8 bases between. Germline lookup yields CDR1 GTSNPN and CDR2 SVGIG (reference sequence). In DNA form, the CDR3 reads TGTGCCTGGAGTGTAGGGGGAACCTACGAGCAGTACTTC. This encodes CAWSVGGTYEQYF.

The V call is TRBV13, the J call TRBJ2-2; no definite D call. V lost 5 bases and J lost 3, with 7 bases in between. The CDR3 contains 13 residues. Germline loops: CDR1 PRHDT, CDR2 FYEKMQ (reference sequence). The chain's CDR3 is CASSTADTGELFF. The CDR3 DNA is TGTGCCAGCAGCACCGCAGACACCGGGGAGCTGTTTTTT.

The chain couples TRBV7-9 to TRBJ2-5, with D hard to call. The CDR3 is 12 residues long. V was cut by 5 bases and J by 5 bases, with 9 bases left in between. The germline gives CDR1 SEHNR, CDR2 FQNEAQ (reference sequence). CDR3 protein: CASSPMAETQYF. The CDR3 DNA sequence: TGTGCCAGCAGCCCTATGGCGGAGACCCAGTACTTC.

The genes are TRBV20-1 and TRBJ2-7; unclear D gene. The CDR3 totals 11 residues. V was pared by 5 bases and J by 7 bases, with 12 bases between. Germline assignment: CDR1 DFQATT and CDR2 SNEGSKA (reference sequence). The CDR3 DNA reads TGCAGTGCTCCGAAGTCGGGTGAGCAGTACTTC. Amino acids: CSAPKSGEQYF.

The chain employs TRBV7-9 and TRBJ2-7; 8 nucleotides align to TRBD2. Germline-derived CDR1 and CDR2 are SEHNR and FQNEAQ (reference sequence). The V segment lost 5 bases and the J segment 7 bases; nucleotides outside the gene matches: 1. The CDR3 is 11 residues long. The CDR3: CASSRGGEQYF. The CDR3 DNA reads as TGTGCCAGCAGCCGGGGGGGTGAGCAGTACTTC.

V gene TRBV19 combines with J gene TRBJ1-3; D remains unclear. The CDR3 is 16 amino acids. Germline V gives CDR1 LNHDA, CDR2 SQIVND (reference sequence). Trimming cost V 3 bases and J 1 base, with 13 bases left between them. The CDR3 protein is CASSIPGRMSGNTIYF. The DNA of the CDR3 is TGTGCCAGTAGTATTCCTGGACGTATGTCTGGAAACACCATATATTTT. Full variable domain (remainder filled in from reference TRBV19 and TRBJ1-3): DGGITQSPKYLFRKEGQNVTLSCEQNLNHDAMYWYRQDPGQGLRLIYYSQIVNDFQKGDIAEGYSVSREKKESFPLTVTSAQKNPTAFYLCASSIPGRMSGNTIYFGEGSWLTVV.

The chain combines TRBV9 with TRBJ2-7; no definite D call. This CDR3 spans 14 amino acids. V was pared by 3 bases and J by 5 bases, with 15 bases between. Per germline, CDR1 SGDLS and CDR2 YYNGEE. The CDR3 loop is CASSAGPAVNEQYF. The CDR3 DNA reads TGTGCCAGCAGCGCAGGACCGGCGGTCAACGAGCAGTACTTC.

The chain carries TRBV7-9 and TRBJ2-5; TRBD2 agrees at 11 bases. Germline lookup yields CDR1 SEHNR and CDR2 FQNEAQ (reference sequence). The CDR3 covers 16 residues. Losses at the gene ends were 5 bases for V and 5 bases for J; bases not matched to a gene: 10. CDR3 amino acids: CASSPGTSGIWETQYF. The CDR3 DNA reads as TGTGCCAGCAGCCCGGGGACTAGCGGAATTTGGGAGACCCAGTACTTC.

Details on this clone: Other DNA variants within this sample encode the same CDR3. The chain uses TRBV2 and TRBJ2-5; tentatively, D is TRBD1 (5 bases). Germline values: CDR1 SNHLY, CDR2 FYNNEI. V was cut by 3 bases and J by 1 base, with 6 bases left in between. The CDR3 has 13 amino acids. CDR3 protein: CASSDRGQETQYF. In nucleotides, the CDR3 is TGTGCCAGCAGTGATAGGGGCCAAGAGACCCAGTACTTC.

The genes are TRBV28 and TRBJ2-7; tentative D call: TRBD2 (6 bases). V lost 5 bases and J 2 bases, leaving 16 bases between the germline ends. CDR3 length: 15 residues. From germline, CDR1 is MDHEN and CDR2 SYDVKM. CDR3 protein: CASSLGGTEAYEQYF. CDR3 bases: TGTGCCAGCAGTCTGGGGGGAACGGAGGCCTACGAGCAGTACTTC.

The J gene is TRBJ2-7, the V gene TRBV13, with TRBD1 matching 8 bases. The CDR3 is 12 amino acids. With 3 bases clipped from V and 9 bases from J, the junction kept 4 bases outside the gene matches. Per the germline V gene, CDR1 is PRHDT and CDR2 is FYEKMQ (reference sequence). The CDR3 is CASSFDRGRQYF. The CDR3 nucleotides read TGTGCCAGCAGCTTCGACAGGGGAAGGCAGTACTTC.

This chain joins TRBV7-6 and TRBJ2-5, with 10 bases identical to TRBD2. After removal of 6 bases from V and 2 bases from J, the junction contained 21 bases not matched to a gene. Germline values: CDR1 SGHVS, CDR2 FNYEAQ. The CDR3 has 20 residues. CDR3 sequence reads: CASSYPGTSAGGVYQETQYF. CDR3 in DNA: TGTGCCAGCAGTTATCCAGGGACTAGCGCGGGAGGGGTATATCAAGAGACCCAGTACTTC.

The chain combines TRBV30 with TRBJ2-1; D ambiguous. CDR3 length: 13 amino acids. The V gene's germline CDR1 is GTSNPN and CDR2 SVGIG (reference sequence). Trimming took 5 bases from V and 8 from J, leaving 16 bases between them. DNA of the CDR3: TGTGCCTGGGGTTGGGCAGTAGGAGATGAGCAGTTCTTC. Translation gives CAWGWAVGDEQFF.

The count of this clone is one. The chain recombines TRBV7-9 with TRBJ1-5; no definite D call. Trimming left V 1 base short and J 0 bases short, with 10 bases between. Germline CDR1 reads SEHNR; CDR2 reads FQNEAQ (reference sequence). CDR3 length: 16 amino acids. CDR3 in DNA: TGTGCCAGCAGCTTAGGCCCAGTCTCTAGCAATCAGCCCCAGCATTTT. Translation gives CASSLGPVSSNQPQHF. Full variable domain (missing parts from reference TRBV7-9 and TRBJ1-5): DTGVSQNPRHKITKRGQNVTFRCDPISEHNRLYWYRQTLGQGPEFLTYFQNEAQLEKSRLLSDRFSAERPKGSFSTLEIQRTEQGDSAMYLCASSLGPVSSNQPQHFGDGTRLSIL.

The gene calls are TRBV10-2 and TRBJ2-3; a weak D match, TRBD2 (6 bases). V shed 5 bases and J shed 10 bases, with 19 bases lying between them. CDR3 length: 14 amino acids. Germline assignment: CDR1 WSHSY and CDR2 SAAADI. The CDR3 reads CASSYDSPRDPQYF. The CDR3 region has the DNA TGCGCCAGCAGTTATGACTCCCCGCGGGATCCGCAGTATTTT.

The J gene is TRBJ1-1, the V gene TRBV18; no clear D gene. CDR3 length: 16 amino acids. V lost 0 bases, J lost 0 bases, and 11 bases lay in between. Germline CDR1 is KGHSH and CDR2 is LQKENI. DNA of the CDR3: TGTGCCAGCTCACCACCGCTTCGGTTCATGAACACTGAAGCTTTCTTT. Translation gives CASSPPLRFMNTEAFF. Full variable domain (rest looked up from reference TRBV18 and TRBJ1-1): NAGVMQNPRHLVRRRGQEARLRCSPMKGHSHVYWYRQLPEEGLKFMVYLQKENIIDESGMPKERFSAEFPKEGPSILRIQQVVRGDSAAYFCASSPPLRFMNTEAFFGQGTRLTVV.